The rows below give T cell receptor beta chains drawn from one sample of a study of cytomegalovirus exposure and HLA in healthy donors. Sequencing was performed with immunoSEQ multiplex PCR; in TCRdb, only in-frame clones are kept and a portion is missing. The sample contains some 120,000 clones, over 70% of which appear only once. Sequencing was performed on PBMCs. Source of these receptors: a man aged 25 to 40 in good health and CMV-seronegative. Each CDR3 is given with its conserved first and last residue. The order of the fields is V gene, clone size, J gene, D gene, CDR3 DNA, CDR3 protein. D genes are given only for firm matches. Expanded clones get a size class; other rows say once, few or many, or leave the size out.

v_gene: TRBV7-9; abundance: -; j_gene: TRBJ2-7; d_gene: -; CDR3nt: TGTGCCAGCAGCGCTGACGGAGTAGGTGTCGAGCAGTACTTC; CDR3aa: CASSADGVGVEQYF
v_gene: TRBV7-2; abundance: -; j_gene: TRBJ2-3; d_gene: TRBD2; CDR3nt: TGTGCCAGCAGCTTAAGGACTAGCGGGGGTAGGGAGTGGTGGGGTACGCAGTATTTT; CDR3aa: CASSLRTSGGREWWGTQYF
v_gene: TRBV6-5; abundance: -; j_gene: TRBJ2-5; d_gene: TRBD2; CDR3nt: TGTGCCAGCAGTTTAACTAGCGGGAGGGGGGAGACCCAGTACTTC; CDR3aa: CASSLTSGRGETQYF
v_gene: TRBV21-1; abundance: once; j_gene: TRBJ1-5; d_gene: -; CDR3nt: TGTGCCAGCAGGCCCGGGACAGGGAGTAGCAATCAGCCCCAGCATTTT; CDR3aa: CASRPGTGSSNQPQHF
v_gene: TRBV6-5; abundance: -; j_gene: TRBJ2-1; d_gene: TRBD2; CDR3nt: TGTGCCAGCAGTTACCTCGGGGGGAGTAATGAGCAGTTCTTC; CDR3aa: CASSYLGGSNEQFF
v_gene: TRBV13; abundance: many; j_gene: TRBJ1-5; d_gene: -; CDR3nt: TGTGCCAGCAGCTTAGAGGGAGGAGATAGCAATCAGCCCCAGCATTTT; CDR3aa: CASSLEGGDSNQPQHF
v_gene: TRBV5-1; abundance: -; j_gene: TRBJ1-2; d_gene: TRBD1; CDR3nt: TGCGCCAGCAGCTCACAGGGGGCCGGCGGGGACTATGGCTACACCTTC; CDR3aa: CASSSQGAGGDYGYTF
v_gene: TRBV2; abundance: -; j_gene: TRBJ2-1; d_gene: -; CDR3nt: TGTGCCAGCAAGATACAGGGGACTCACAATGAGCAGTTCTTC; CDR3aa: CASKIQGTHNEQFF
v_gene: TRBV2; abundance: -; j_gene: TRBJ2-1; d_gene: TRBD2; CDR3nt: TGTGCCAGCATGGTAGCGGGAGTAGCCGTTGAGCAGTTCTTC; CDR3aa: CASMVAGVAVEQFF
v_gene: TRBV7-8; abundance: -; j_gene: TRBJ2-4; d_gene: -; CDR3nt: TGTGCCAGCAGCTTAAGTCCTAGTTTGAACATTCAGTACTTC; CDR3aa: CASSLSPSLNIQYF
v_gene: TRBV13; abundance: few; j_gene: TRBJ1-1; d_gene: -; CDR3nt: TGTGCCAGCAGCAGGCAGGGCCTACAAGCTTTCTTT; CDR3aa: CASSRQGLQAFF
v_gene: TRBV27; abundance: -; j_gene: TRBJ2-7; d_gene: -; CDR3nt: TGTGCCAGCCTCCCGGCTGCGGGTGCCTACGAGCAGTACTTC; CDR3aa: CASLPAAGAYEQYF
v_gene: TRBV4-2; abundance: -; j_gene: TRBJ2-3; d_gene: -; CDR3nt: TGTGCCAGCAGCGGAAGAAGGTTCCCGTGGACAGAAGGCACAGATACGCAGTATTTT; CDR3aa: CASSGRRFPWTEGTDTQYF
v_gene: TRBV20-1; abundance: -; j_gene: TRBJ2-5; d_gene: -; CDR3nt: TGCAGTGCTAGACAGGAGACCCAGTACTTC; CDR3aa: CSARQETQYF
v_gene: TRBV29-1; abundance: -; j_gene: TRBJ2-7; d_gene: -; CDR3nt: TGCAGCGTTGATGGACAGTTTAACGAGCAGTACTTC; CDR3aa: CSVDGQFNEQYF
v_gene: TRBV6-5; abundance: -; j_gene: TRBJ1-1; d_gene: TRBD1; CDR3nt: TGTGCCAGCAGTTACTCGACAGGGGAAATTAACACTGAAGCTTTCTTT; CDR3aa: CASSYSTGEINTEAFF
v_gene: TRBV19; abundance: -; j_gene: TRBJ1-4; d_gene: -; CDR3nt: TGTGCCAGTAGTCTCCGGGTGGGTGAAAAACTGTTTTTT; CDR3aa: CASSLRVGEKLFF
v_gene: TRBV7-4; abundance: -; j_gene: TRBJ1-2; d_gene: -; CDR3nt: TGTGCCTCCCATGACGGGGGGGGATATGGCTACACCTTC; CDR3aa: CASHDGGGYGYTF
v_gene: TRBV7-3; abundance: -; j_gene: TRBJ2-3; d_gene: TRBD2; CDR3nt: TGTGCCAGCAGCTTAACAGGAACCACCCCTAGCGGGAACACAGATACGCAGTATTTT; CDR3aa: CASSLTGTTPSGNTDTQYF
v_gene: TRBV7-2; abundance: -; j_gene: TRBJ2-7; d_gene: TRBD1; CDR3nt: TGTGCCAGCACCCCGGGACAGGCCTCCTACGAGCAGTACTTC; CDR3aa: CASTPGQASYEQYF
v_gene: TRBV2; abundance: -; j_gene: TRBJ2-1; d_gene: TRBD2; CDR3nt: TGTGCCAGCAGCCCCGGGACTAACTACAATGAGCAGTTCTTC; CDR3aa: CASSPGTNYNEQFF
v_gene: TRBV9; abundance: -; j_gene: TRBJ1-1; d_gene: -; CDR3nt: TGTGCCAGCAGCGCCCAGGGGCCATTGGGGACTGAAGCTTTCTTT; CDR3aa: CASSAQGPLGTEAFF
v_gene: TRBV7-9; abundance: once; j_gene: TRBJ2-1; d_gene: -; CDR3nt: TGTGCCAGCAGTCTAGGGCGACAGACCTACAATGAGCAGTTCTTC; CDR3aa: CASSLGRQTYNEQFF
v_gene: TRBV11-3; abundance: -; j_gene: TRBJ2-1; d_gene: TRBD2; CDR3nt: TGTGCCAGCAAAGGCGGGGGGTTCAACAATGAGCAGTTCTTC; CDR3aa: CASKGGGFNNEQFF
v_gene: TRBV7-2; abundance: -; j_gene: TRBJ2-1; d_gene: TRBD2; CDR3nt: TGTGCCAGCAGCTTAGGTAGCGGGCAGACAAGTGAGCAGTTCTTC; CDR3aa: CASSLGSGQTSEQFF
v_gene: TRBV5-1; abundance: -; j_gene: TRBJ1-2; d_gene: -; CDR3nt: TGCGCCAGCAGCTTAGGAACAGCCAACTATGGCTACACCTTC; CDR3aa: CASSLGTANYGYTF
v_gene: TRBV7-2; abundance: -; j_gene: TRBJ2-1; d_gene: -; CDR3nt: TGTGCCAGCATCCCCGGACAGAATTACAATGAGCAGTTCTTC; CDR3aa: CASIPGQNYNEQFF
v_gene: TRBV7-6; abundance: -; j_gene: TRBJ1-5; d_gene: -; CDR3nt: TGTGCCAGCAGCTTACAATCAGGCAATCAGCCCCAGCATTTT; CDR3aa: CASSLQSGNQPQHF
v_gene: TRBV7-2; abundance: -; j_gene: TRBJ1-1; d_gene: -; CDR3nt: TGTGCCAGCAGGCCTCCTCGACACTCCGAAGCTTTCTTT; CDR3aa: CASRPPRHSEAFF
v_gene: TRBV6-1; abundance: -; j_gene: TRBJ1-6; d_gene: -; CDR3nt: TGTGCCAGCAGCATTGGACAGAATAATTCACCCCTCCACTTT; CDR3aa: CASSIGQNNSPLHF
v_gene: TRBV11-3; abundance: few; j_gene: TRBJ2-3; d_gene: TRBD2; CDR3nt: TGTGCCAGCAGCTTTGGTAGCGGGAGAGCATATACGCAGTATTTT; CDR3aa: CASSFGSGRAYTQYF
v_gene: TRBV18; abundance: once; j_gene: TRBJ2-7; d_gene: -; CDR3nt: TGTACCAGCTCACCAACGGGGTTGTACGAGCAGTACTTC; CDR3aa: CTSSPTGLYEQYF
v_gene: TRBV5-1; abundance: -; j_gene: TRBJ2-5; d_gene: TRBD1; CDR3nt: TGCGCCAGCAGCTCCGGGACAGCCCCTCTCTTGGGGGAGACCCAGTACTTC; CDR3aa: CASSSGTAPLLGETQYF
v_gene: TRBV27; abundance: -; j_gene: TRBJ2-1; d_gene: TRBD2; CDR3nt: TGTGCCAGCAGTTTCGAGGCTAGCGGGGGGAAAAGGGCGTATGAGCAGTTCTTC; CDR3aa: CASSFEASGGKRAYEQFF
v_gene: TRBV7-2; abundance: few; j_gene: TRBJ2-2; d_gene: -; CDR3nt: TGTGCCAGCAGCTCTGACACCGGGGAGCTGTTTTTT; CDR3aa: CASSSDTGELFF
v_gene: TRBV7-9; abundance: -; j_gene: TRBJ2-3; d_gene: -; CDR3nt: TGTGCCAGCAGTCGAAGAGACAGGATCACAGATACGCAGTATTTT; CDR3aa: CASSRRDRITDTQYF
v_gene: TRBV25-1; abundance: -; j_gene: TRBJ1-1; d_gene: -; CDR3nt: TGTGCCAGCAGTCACTCGGGCACTGAAGCTTTCTTT; CDR3aa: CASSHSGTEAFF
v_gene: TRBV28; abundance: -; j_gene: TRBJ2-7; d_gene: -; CDR3nt: TGTGCCAGCAGCCAACCCCGACACGAAAGCTACGAGCAGTACTTC; CDR3aa: CASSQPRHESYEQYF
v_gene: TRBV9; abundance: -; j_gene: TRBJ2-5; d_gene: TRBD2; CDR3nt: TGTGCCAGCAGCGGAGGGGAGGGGTACGAGACCCAGTACTTC; CDR3aa: CASSGGEGYETQYF
v_gene: TRBV5-4; abundance: -; j_gene: TRBJ1-2; d_gene: -; CDR3nt: TGTGCCAGCAGCACCAGGGGCTCGGGTGGCTACACCTTC; CDR3aa: CASSTRGSGGYTF
v_gene: TRBV7-9; abundance: -; j_gene: TRBJ2-7; d_gene: -; CDR3nt: TGTGCCAGCAGTAATAACGAGCAGTACTTC; CDR3aa: CASSNNEQYF
v_gene: TRBV4-3; abundance: -; j_gene: TRBJ2-7; d_gene: TRBD2; CDR3nt: TGCGCCAGCAGCCAAGATTCGAGGACTAGAGCTTACGAGCAGTACTTC; CDR3aa: CASSQDSRTRAYEQYF
v_gene: TRBV27; abundance: -; j_gene: TRBJ2-7; d_gene: -; CDR3nt: TGTGCCAGCAGCACAGGATCAGCACTCCACGAGCAGTACTTC; CDR3aa: CASSTGSALHEQYF
v_gene: TRBV30; abundance: -; j_gene: TRBJ2-1; d_gene: TRBD1; CDR3nt: TGTGCCTGGAGTCCCAAACCGGGACAGGGGGCAAATGAGCAGTTCTTC; CDR3aa: CAWSPKPGQGANEQFF
v_gene: TRBV14; abundance: -; j_gene: TRBJ2-5; d_gene: TRBD1; CDR3nt: TGTGCCAGCAGCCGGACAGGGGGCGTGCAGACCCAGTACTTC; CDR3aa: CASSRTGGVQTQYF
v_gene: TRBV7-3; abundance: -; j_gene: TRBJ2-1; d_gene: TRBD2; CDR3nt: TGTGCCAGCAGCTCCCTTAATGGACTAGACTACAATGAGCAGTTCTTC; CDR3aa: CASSSLNGLDYNEQFF
v_gene: TRBV30; abundance: few; j_gene: TRBJ2-1; d_gene: TRBD2; CDR3nt: TGTGCCTGGCTAGGTCTAGCGGGGGGCAACAATGAGCAGTTCTTC; CDR3aa: CAWLGLAGGNNEQFF
v_gene: TRBV27; abundance: few; j_gene: TRBJ1-6; d_gene: -; CDR3nt: TGTGCCAGCAGGGTCCGGGAGGGGCTGCTATATTCACCCCTCCACTTT; CDR3aa: CASRVREGLLYSPLHF
v_gene: TRBV6-5; abundance: few; j_gene: TRBJ2-7; d_gene: -; CDR3nt: TGTGCCAGCAGTGAAGACTCTGGAAGGCAGTACTTC; CDR3aa: CASSEDSGRQYF